This TCR beta chain came from a study of cytomegalovirus exposure and HLA in healthy donors. About the study: The 100 to 150 validation repertoires and the roughly 680 first-cohort repertoires shared a platform, a later analysis reported. Study-wide results and caveats: Overall, under 200 TCR beta chains were annotated as cytomegalovirus-associated.

While the first cohort had over 650 subjects, the donors belonged to the separate validation cohort of about 130 subjects. To note about this clone: The target antigen is unknown.

Germline trimming cut 3 bases from V and 7 bases from J; bases unmatched to any gene: 7. The CDR3 loop spans 14 amino acids. The germline V gene has CDR1 SGHVS and CDR2 FQNEAQ. Data came from immunoSEQ multiplex PCR; TCRdb stores just in-frame clones and leaves some out. The table shows roughly 220,000 clones, with over 70% occurring only once. The TCR was taken from a woman in her twenties or thirties in good health and CMV-seropositive. The sequenced material came from PBMCs. This chain uses TRBV7-8 with TRBJ2-3, with 7 bases identical to TRBD2. The CDR3, as DNA: TGTGCCAGCAGCTTGGTGTTAGCGGGTAATACGCAGTATTTT. Encoded protein: CASSLVLAGNTQYF.